This is a list of T cell receptor beta chains from one sample in a study of regulatory T cells in long-lasting Graves disease. MiXCR, applied by TCRdb to the multiplex PCR reads, yields one record per CDR3 protein. The repertoire holds about 290,000 distinct CDR3 sequences, with roughly 21% as singletons. Sequencing used peripheral blood mononuclear cells (PBMCs), obtained when the disease was refractory, from a patient treated with antithyroid drugs. The receptors originated from a female donor with Graves disease. Each CDR3 is given with its conserved first and last residue. Clone size appears in some rows only: once, few, many, or a class for an expanded clone.

j_call clone_size v_call cdr3_length cdr3_aa
TRBJ1-2 many TRBV2 13 CASSEAGRDGYTF
TRBJ2-7 - TRBV30 15 CAWSGGDTISYEQYF
TRBJ2-7 - TRBV12-3/TRBV12-4 15 CASSLVLAAEGEQYF
TRBJ2-1 once TRBV2 14 CASRRLAIVNEQFF
TRBJ2-1 many TRBV20-1 12 CSASVRYNEQFF
TRBJ2-5 - TRBV7-2 15 CASSLTARGQETQYF
TRBJ2-7 many TRBV5-1 14 CASSLRQGTSEQYF
TRBJ2-5 many TRBV10-3 15 CAISDSGHSQETQYF
TRBJ2-2 - TRBV7-6 17 CASSHIPDDGGTGELFF
TRBJ2-2 - TRBV7-8 17 CASSTKVPGHGTGELFF
TRBJ2-1 - TRBV20-1 16 CSARLAGEHSYNEQFF
TRBJ2-7 many TRBV7-2 14 CASSLAWRDYEQYF
TRBJ1-1 - TRBV7-9 12 CASSPQGVTAFF
TRBJ2-7 - TRBV28 13 CASDRAPRAEQYF
TRBJ1-3 - TRBV3-1 13 CASSQTGWNTIYF
TRBJ2-2 - TRBV13 18 CASSSTQTAPIYTGELFF
TRBJ1-5 many TRBV28 13 CASSRDPNQPQHF
TRBJ1-4 - TRBV15 15 CATSRGRAGAEKLFF